A selection of T cell receptor beta chains follows, all from one sample in a study of shared clonotypes between healthy human individuals. The repertoire was sequenced with immunoSEQ multiplex PCR; TCRdb's copy has only in-frame clones and lacks some. This table holds over 950,000 clones, 77% found once. The sample was memory CD4+ T cells from PBMCs. All receptors come from a man aged 18 to 29 in good health. Some clones in this sample may be carry-over from other donors' samples. Both conserved end residues are part of each CDR3. Only some rows state a clone size, as once, few, many or a class for expanded clones.

V	size	J	CDR3
TRBV6-1	few	TRBJ2-3	CASDPRRSSGTQYF
TRBV27	NA	TRBJ1-2	CASSLTGSTGYTF
TRBV5-6	once	TRBJ2-5	CASSLSKGAGETQYF
TRBV7-6	few	TRBJ2-1	CASSSSVGTSGRFTPYNEQFF
TRBV9	NA	TRBJ2-2	CASSRMDGNTGELFF
TRBV11-2	NA	TRBJ2-1	CASSLREGRYNEQFF
TRBV7-9	NA	TRBJ1-1	CQVRTGQGIAEAFF
TRBV5-1	NA	TRBJ2-2	CAGSATYSGQDTGELFF
TRBV11-2	NA	TRBJ2-3	CASSLVLAVGDTQYF
TRBV6-4	NA	TRBJ2-1	CASSTKPPPDNEQFF
TRBV9	NA	TRBJ1-2	CASSGLQGASNYGYTF
TRBV5-1	NA	TRBJ2-3	CASSLGGQRSTDTQYF
TRBV5-5	NA	TRBJ2-6	CASSFTGGIAGANVLTF
TRBV19	many	TRBJ1-1	CASIRYGPNTEAFF
TRBV30	NA	TRBJ2-1	CAWSFTTTTYNEQFF
TRBV14	NA	TRBJ2-5	CASSQVGVDGGKYF
TRBV7-6	NA	TRBJ2-7	CASGRPGQGVQYF
TRBV7-3	NA	TRBJ2-2	CASSWGSTGELFF
TRBV6-1	few	TRBJ2-7	CASVGDSYEQYF
TRBV7-9	NA	TRBJ1-1	CASSPRENTEAFF
TRBV7-9	NA	TRBJ1-2	CASVLGGSLTQHYGYTF
TRBV2	NA	TRBJ1-1	CASSEIPGAEAFF
TRBV5-6	NA	TRBJ2-2	CASSFSNRATGELFF
TRBV18	NA	TRBJ2-2	CASSLYTGLAGAGELFF